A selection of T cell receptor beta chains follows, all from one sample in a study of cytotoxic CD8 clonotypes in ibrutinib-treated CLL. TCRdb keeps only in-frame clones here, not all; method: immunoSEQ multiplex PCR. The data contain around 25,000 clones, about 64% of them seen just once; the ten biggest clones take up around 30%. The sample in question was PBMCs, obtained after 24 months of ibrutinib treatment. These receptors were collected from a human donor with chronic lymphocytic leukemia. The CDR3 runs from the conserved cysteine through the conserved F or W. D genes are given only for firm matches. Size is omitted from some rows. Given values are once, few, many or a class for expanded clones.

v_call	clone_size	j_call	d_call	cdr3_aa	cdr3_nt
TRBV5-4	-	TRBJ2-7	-	CASSRAQGNPYEQYF	TGTGCCAGCAGCCGAGCGCAGGGAAACCCCTACGAGCAGTACTTC
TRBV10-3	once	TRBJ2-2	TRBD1	CAIRSFQGAGGELFF	TGTGCCATCAGATCATTCCAGGGGGCAGGCGGGGAGCTGTTTTTT
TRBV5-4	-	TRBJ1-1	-	CASSSAQGGTEAFF	TGTGCCAGCAGCTCCGCCCAGGGTGGGACTGAAGCTTTCTTT
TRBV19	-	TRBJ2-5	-	CASSNDRRTETQYF	TGTGCCAGTAGTAACGACCGCAGAACGGAGACCCAGTACTTC
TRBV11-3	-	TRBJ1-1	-	CASSSDGVTEAFF	TGTGCCAGCAGCTCAGACGGGGTGACTGAAGCTTTCTTT
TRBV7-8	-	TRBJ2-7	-	CASSSRSANSYEQYF	TGTGCCAGCAGCTCGCGTAGTGCCAATTCCTACGAGCAGTACTTC
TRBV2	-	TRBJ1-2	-	CASSDNGETRPTYGYTF	TGTGCCAGCAGCGATAACGGGGAGACAAGACCCACCTATGGCTACACCTTC
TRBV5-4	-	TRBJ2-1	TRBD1	CASSFDRGSAYNEQFF	TGTGCCAGCAGCTTTGACAGGGGGTCGGCCTACAATGAGCAGTTCTTC
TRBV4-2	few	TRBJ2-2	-	CASSQEGRLLYTGELFF	TGTGCCAGCAGCCAAGAGGGACGACTACTCTACACCGGGGAGCTGTTTTTT
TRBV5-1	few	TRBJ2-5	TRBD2	CASSPGVAGRQETQYF	TGCGCCAGCAGCCCCGGGGTAGCGGGGAGACAAGAGACCCAGTACTTC
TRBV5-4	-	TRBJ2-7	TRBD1	CASSGQGRPYEQYF	TGTGCCAGCAGCGGACAGGGAAGGCCCTACGAGCAGTACTTC
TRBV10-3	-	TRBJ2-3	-	CAISVAGEDTQYF	TGTGCCATCAGTGTAGCAGGGGAAGATACGCAGTATTTT
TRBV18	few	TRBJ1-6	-	CASSPGTPNSPLHF	TGTGCCAGCTCACCCGGGACTCCTAATTCACCCCTCCACTTT
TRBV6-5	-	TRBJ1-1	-	CASSRGADLEAFF	TGTGCCAGCAGCCGCGGGGCGGACCTTGAAGCTTTCTTT
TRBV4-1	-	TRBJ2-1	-	CASSRGNQGNNEQFF	TGCGCCAGCAGCCGGGGTAACCAGGGGAACAATGAGCAGTTCTTC
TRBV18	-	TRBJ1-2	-	CASSPTNSNYGYTF	TGTGCCAGCTCACCCACGAATAGTAACTATGGCTACACCTTC
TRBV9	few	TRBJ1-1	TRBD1	CASSVDRGTEAFF	TGTGCCAGCAGCGTAGACAGGGGCACTGAAGCTTTCTTT
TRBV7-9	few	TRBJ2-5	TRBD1	CASSPGQGVETQYF	TGTGCCAGCAGCCCGGGACAGGGCGTCGAGACCCAGTACTTC
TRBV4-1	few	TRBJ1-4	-	CASSWGAKLFF	TGCGCCAGCAGTTGGGGGGCAAAACTGTTTTTT
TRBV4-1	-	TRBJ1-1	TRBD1	CASSLRLDRGPEAFF	TGCGCCAGCAGCCTCCGCTTAGACAGGGGACCTGAAGCTTTCTTT
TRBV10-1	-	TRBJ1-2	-	CASSESRGWSSYTF	TGCGCCAGCAGTGAGTCGCGAGGGTGGAGTAGCTACACCTTC
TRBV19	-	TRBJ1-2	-	CASSQTGAEVGYTF	TGTGCCAGTAGCCAAACGGGGGCGGAGGTTGGCTACACCTTC
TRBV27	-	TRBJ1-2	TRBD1	CASSFDRGRRGYTF	TGTGCCAGCAGTTTTGACAGGGGGCGGAGGGGCTACACCTTC
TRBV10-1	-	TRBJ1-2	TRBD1	CASSEAGGYGYTF	TGCGCCAGCAGTGAGGCAGGGGGCTATGGCTACACCTTC
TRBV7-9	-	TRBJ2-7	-	CASSLEWYEQYF	TGTGCCAGCAGCTTGGAGTGGTACGAGCAGTACTTC
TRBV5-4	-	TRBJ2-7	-	CASSSWPRDTYEQYF	TGTGCCAGCAGCTCTTGGCCCAGGGACACTTACGAGCAGTACTTC
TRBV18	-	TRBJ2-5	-	CASSPGRVQETQYF	TGTGCCAGCTCACCAGGCAGAGTCCAAGAGACCCAGTACTTC
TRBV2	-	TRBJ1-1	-	CASIGLNTEAFF	TGTGCCAGCATAGGCCTGAACACTGAAGCTTTCTTT